This TCR beta chain came from a study of T cell responses to AZD1222 COVID-19 vaccine. Study at large: Second-dose schedules of about 4 or about 12 weeks were combined.

Study-level points and caveats: At baseline, just five to seven AZD1222 recipients tested seropositive. A rise in Spike-specific TCR breadth and depth followed two AZD1222 doses.

Only in-frame clones appear in the TCRdb table, and some are missing; sequencing was by immunoSEQ multiplex PCR. The table includes 95,000 to 150,000 clones, over 80% detected once. Remarks on this clone: The antigen is undetermined.

This clonotype originated in an adult in good health. The sequenced sample was peripheral blood, obtained on day 0 of AZD1222 vaccination.

The CDR3 region has the DNA TGTGCCAGCAGTGAAAGGGGCGGAAAAACTGAAGCTTTCTTT. It translates to CASSERGGKTEAFF. The chain recombines TRBV6-1 with TRBJ1-1; D possibly corresponds to TRBD1 (5 bases). The length of the CDR3 is 14 residues. The germline gives CDR1 MNHNS, CDR2 SASEGT. The germline V and J ends were trimmed by 2 bases and 5 bases, with 12 bases remaining between them.